These 25 T cell receptor beta chains were all obtained from the same sample, sequenced in a study of OX40 agonist ivuxolimab in advanced cancers. Profiling relied on immunoSEQ multiplex PCR, and the TCRdb table lists in-frame clones only, not all of them. The sample comprises about 40,000 clones, more than 75% of which are singletons, and approximately 15% rests with the top ten. Material: CD4+ or CD8+ T cells sorted from blood, obtained in a trial of the OX40 agonist ivuxolimab. The receptors derive from an adult with an advanced solid tumor such as melanoma, head and neck, liver or kidney cancer.

This rearrangement joins TRBV20-1 to TRBJ2-7, with D tentatively TRBD2 (6 bases). CDR1 DFQATT and CDR2 SNEGSKA come from the germline V gene (reference sequence). The CDR3 is made up of 11 amino acids. V lost 6 bases to trimming and J lost 2 bases, with 8 bases between them. CDR3 DNA: TGCAGTGCCCCGGGGGCCTACGAGCAGTACTTC. As protein: CSAPGAYEQYF.

This chain connects TRBV9 to TRBJ2-7; D remains ambiguous. There are 15 residues in the CDR3. CDR1 SGDLS and CDR2 YYNGEE come from the germline V gene. V gave up 4 bases and J gave up 4 bases, with 18 bases separating them. The CDR3 region is CASSSPETSPYEQYF. The CDR3 DNA follows: TGTGCCAGCAGCTCCCCCGAGACAAGTCCTTACGAGCAGTACTTC.

Remarks on this clone: A far larger clone is only one base removed, so a read error is likely. The same CDR3 also results from other DNA sequences found in this sample. The chain couples TRBV11-2 to TRBJ1-2; D is unresolved. Per the germline V gene, CDR1 is SGHAT and CDR2 is FQNNGV. The V gene lost 5 bases and the J gene lost 8 bases, with 21 bases spanning the gap. This CDR3 is built from 15 residues. CDR3: CASSQPRLRFWGYTF. The CDR3 DNA follows: TGTGCCAGCAGCCAACCCAGGCTTAGATTCTGGGGCTACACCTTC.

The chain combines TRBV7-3 with TRBJ2-2; D possibly matches TRBD1 or TRBD2 (6 bases each). Germline lookup yields CDR1 SGHTA and CDR2 FQGTGA. V gave up 2 bases and J gave up 4 bases, with 8 bases separating them. The length of the CDR3 is 14 residues. CDR3: CASSLGGGTGELFF. The CDR3 nucleotides are TGTGCCAGCAGCTTAGGAGGGGGCACCGGGGAGCTGTTTTTT.

The chain has TRBV7-9 and TRBJ1-1; D gene ambiguous. CDR3 size: 12 residues. CDR1 and CDR2 (germline): SEHNR, FQNEAQ (reference sequence). V lost 4 bases and J lost 1, with 4 bases in between. The CDR3 DNA reads TGTGCCAGCAGCTGGGAGAACACTGAAGCTTTCTTT. Its protein product is CASSWENTEAFF.

The rearrangement links TRBV10-3 to TRBJ2-2; D gene uncertain. The germline gives CDR1 ENHRY, CDR2 SYGVKD. V lost 9 bases and J 3 bases, leaving 14 bases between the germline ends. The CDR3 is 14 residues long. The CDR3 DNA reads as TGTGCCATTCAGTGGAGTGATGACACCGGGGAGCTGTTTTTT. It encodes CAIQWSDDTGELFF.

The chain recombines TRBV7-2 with TRBJ2-7; the match to TRBD2 covers 11 bases. Trimming removed 3 bases from V and 0 bases from J; junction bases left unmatched: 4. The CDR3 covers 16 residues. Germline CDR1 SGHTA, CDR2 FQGNSA. This CDR3 reads CASSLLSGGGSYEQYF. CDR3 bases: TGTGCCAGCAGCTTGCTTAGCGGGGGGGGCTCCTACGAGCAGTACTTC.

This clone was detected a few times. V and J are TRBV25-1 and TRBJ2-7, with TRBD2 as a possible D gene (6 bases). The CDR3 is made up of 13 amino acids. The germline V gene encodes CDR1 MGHDK and CDR2 SYGVNS. Trimming removed 6 bases from V and 1 base from J, with 10 bases in between. CDR3 region: CASSSTRSYEQYF. CDR3 nucleotides: TGTGCCAGCAGCTCGACTAGATCCTACGAGCAGTACTTC.

This clone is termed medium-sized (0.01 to 0.1%). The CDR3 sequence: CASSDTGTDTQYF. The CDR3 DNA follows: TGTGCCAGCAGTGACACAGGGACAGATACGCAGTATTTT. V is TRBV6-4 and J is TRBJ2-3, with TRBD1 as a possible D gene (6 bases). Trimming took off 2 bases at V and 3 bases at J, with 6 bases between the two ends. From germline, CDR1 is MRHNA and CDR2 SNTAGT. This CDR3 is 13 amino acids long.

This chain connects TRBV5-5 to TRBJ2-2; 7 positions match TRBD1. The CDR3 length is 16 residues. From germline, CDR1 is SGHKS and CDR2 YYEKEE (reference sequence). J gave up 4 bases and V 2 bases, and 8 bases lay outside the gene matches. CDR3 region: CASSFGWTGPTGELFF. CDR3 in DNA: TGTGCCAGCAGCTTTGGTTGGACAGGTCCCACCGGGGAGCTGTTTTTT.

This chain connects TRBV7-3 to TRBJ1-2; unclear D gene. The ends were cut back, 5 bases at V and 8 bases at J, with 27 bases in the middle. CDR3 length equals 17 residues. The germline gives CDR1 SGHTA, CDR2 FQGTGA. The CDR3 here is CASSPGRTQEKVWGYTF. As DNA, the CDR3 is TGTGCCAGCAGCCCTGGGAGGACTCAAGAAAAGGTCTGGGGCTACACCTTC.

This rearrangement joins TRBV19 to TRBJ2-7; tentative D call: TRBD1 (5 bases). CDR1 is LNHDA and CDR2 is SQIVND in the germline V gene (reference sequence). Trimming took off 2 bases at V and 0 bases at J, with 11 bases between the two ends. The length of the CDR3 is 15 residues. The CDR3 DNA reads TGTGCCAGTAGTATACAGGGAAGTCTCTCCTACGAGCAGTACTTC. Its translation is CASSIQGSLSYEQYF.

The V gene is TRBV10-3, the J gene TRBJ2-1; D possibly corresponds to TRBD1 (5 bases). V was clipped by 10 bases and J by 9 bases, with 28 bases between them. Germline CDR1 and CDR2: ENHRY and SYGVKD. CDR3 length: 16 residues. The CDR3 sequence is CATVRGPVQPPREQFF. The DNA for the CDR3 is TGTGCCACAGTAAGGGGCCCCGTGCAACCCCCTCGTGAGCAGTTCTTC.

The chain joins TRBV5-1 to TRBJ2-1; D is unclear. The CDR3 runs to 16 residues. Germline CDR1 and CDR2: SGHRS and YFSETQ. Deletions cut 0 bases from V and 0 bases from J, with 10 bases between. The CDR3 bases are TGCGCCAGCAGCTTGGCCCCGCAGAGCTCCTACAATGAGCAGTTCTTC. Its translation: CASSLAPQSSYNEQFF.

The V call is TRBV7-9, the J call TRBJ2-7, with D perhaps given as TRBD1 or TRBD2 (5 bases each). V shed 3 bases and J shed 4 bases, with 13 bases lying between them. Germline CDR1 reads SEHNR; CDR2 reads FQNEAQ (reference sequence). CDR3 size: 14 residues. The CDR3 sequence: CASSLVGTIYEQYF. CDR3 nucleotides: TGTGCCAGCAGCTTGGTAGGGACCATATACGAGCAGTACTTC.

The V and J genes are TRBV5-8 and TRBJ1-1, with TRBD1 identical over 7 bases. CDR3 size: 14 residues. Trimming at V came to 2 bases and at J to 4 bases, leaving 5 bases not matched to a gene. CDR1 and CDR2 from the germline V gene are SGHTS and YDEGEE. CDR3 amino acids: CASSFQAGGTEAFF. As DNA, the CDR3 is TGTGCCAGCAGCTTCCAAGCAGGGGGCACTGAAGCTTTCTTT.

V usage is TRBV5-5 and J usage is TRBJ2-3; 9 bases are a match to TRBD2. The CDR3 is 16 amino acids. The germline CDR1 and CDR2 sequences are SGHKS and YYEKEE (reference sequence). V gave up 4 bases and J gave up 3 bases; unmatched junction bases: 9. Here the CDR3 DNA reads TGTGCCAGCAGCCGGTGGCGACTAGCGGAAACAGATACGCAGTATTTT. Translated, it gives CASSRWRLAETDTQYF. Filled out from reference TRBV5-5 and TRBJ2-3, the complete variable domain reads DAGVTQSPTHLIKTRGQQVTLRCSPISGHKSVSWYQQVLGQGPQFIFQYYEKEERGRGNFPDRFSARQFPNYSSELNVNALLLGDSALYLCASSRWRLAETDTQYFGPGTRLTVL.

V and J are TRBV28 and TRBJ2-7; 7 bases match TRBD1. Germline V gene data show CDR1 as MDHEN and CDR2 as SYDVKM. J lost 6 bases, V lost 10 bases, and 15 bases had no gene match. The CDR3 length is 14 residues. CDR3 sequence: CATMPGQTPFEQYF. The CDR3 nucleotides read TGTGCCACCATGCCGGGACAGACCCCTTTCGAGCAGTACTTC.

In this sample, this clone turned up a few times. J is TRBJ2-2 and V is TRBV30; a possible D gene is TRBD2 (7 bases). Germline CDR1 reads GTSNPN; CDR2 reads SVGIG (reference sequence). V gave up 4 bases and J gave up 7 bases, with 16 bases separating them. This CDR3 contains 14 residues. CDR3 region: CAWTDGGPVGELFF. The CDR3 coding sequence is TGTGCCTGGACTGACGGGGGGCCAGTCGGGGAGCTGTTTTTT.

This clone appeared a few times. This sequence joins TRBV9 and TRBJ2-2, with D possibly matching TRBD2 (5 bases). The germline CDR1 and CDR2 sequences are SGDLS and YYNGEE. The CDR3 runs 15 residues. V lost 0 bases to trimming and J lost 2 bases, with 8 bases between them. Written as DNA, the CDR3 is TGTGCCAGCAGCGTAGAAGGAGGTAACACCGGGGAGCTGTTTTTT. Residues: CASSVEGGNTGELFF.

V and J are TRBV4-2 and TRBJ1-4, with TRBD1 identical over 7 bases. Looked up from germline, CDR1 is LGHNA and CDR2 is YNFKEQ. This CDR3 comprises 17 residues. J lost 0 bases, V lost 5 bases, and 9 bases had no gene match. The CDR3 reads CASSLATGRPTNEKLFF. CDR3 sequence (DNA): TGTGCCAGCAGCTTGGCGACAGGGCGCCCAACTAATGAAAAACTGTTTTTT.

This chain uses TRBV7-8 with TRBJ2-5; 7 bases are a match to TRBD1. Germline CDR1 and CDR2: SGHVS and FQNEAQ. The CDR3 covers 15 residues. V was clipped by 2 bases and J by 1 base; unmatched bases: 4. Written as DNA, the CDR3 is TGTGCCAGCAGCTTAAACCCAGGGGGCCAAGAGACCCAGTACTTC. Residues: CASSLNPGGQETQYF. The variable domain in full, completed from reference TRBV7-8 and TRBJ2-5, reads GAGVSQSPRYKVAKRGQDVALRCDPISGHVSLFWYQQALGQGPEFLTYFQNEAQLDKSGLPSDRFFAERPEGSVSTLKIQRTQQEDSAVYLCASSLNPGGQETQYFGPGTRLLVL.

The rearrangement links TRBV4-3 to TRBJ2-7; tentative D call: TRBD2 (5 bases). The germline V gene has CDR1 LGHNA and CDR2 YSLEER. The CDR3 runs to 14 residues. V lost 1 base and J lost 2, with 9 bases in between. The CDR3, as DNA: TGCGCCAGCAGCCAAGGAAGCGGTGCCTACGAGCAGTACTTC. It yields the protein CASSQGSGAYEQYF.

The table lists this clone with a count of one. This rearrangement joins TRBV29-1 to TRBJ1-1, with no clear D. The ends were cut back, 4 bases at V and 1 base at J, with 10 bases in the middle. Germline lookup yields CDR1 SQVTM and CDR2 ANQGSEA. There are 13 residues in the CDR3. Here the CDR3 reads CSVGAAKNTEAFF. Here the CDR3 DNA reads TGCAGCGTTGGTGCAGCGAAGAACACTGAAGCTTTCTTT.

The CDR3 DNA reads TGTGCCAGTAGCCCCACCGTAGGAGGAACTGAAGCTTTCTTT. It codes for CASSPTVGGTEAFF. The chain uses TRBV19 and TRBJ1-1, with D unresolved. Looked up from germline, CDR1 is LNHDA and CDR2 is SQIVND (reference sequence). The CDR3 is 14 amino acids. V lost 6 bases and J 5 bases, leaving 16 bases between the germline ends.